This T cell receptor beta chain came from a study of CD8 T cells in ankylosing spondylitis. Study-wide points: Within ankylosing spondylitis blood, a TCR beta motif made up of several highly homologous variants appeared to be characteristic. Relatively scarce in peripheral blood, disease-linked clones were CD8+. Clones linked to disease were reported to show significant enrichment in matched ankylosing spondylitis synovial fluid.

Quantitative barcoded 5'-RACE was used to prepare TCR beta libraries. Using its own MiXCR run on the 5' RACE reads, TCRdb lists one record per CDR3 protein. The table includes 250,000 to 350,000 distinct CDR3 sequences, roughly 20% detected once. This clonotype has more than one count but fewer than ten. Its antigen is still unknown. The CDR3 spans 14 residues. The V and J ends lost 1 base and 5 bases respectively, with 9 bases between them. Per germline, CDR1 SGHVS and CDR2 FNYEAQ. The sample taken for sequencing was blood, either unsorted or a sorted T cell fraction (not recorded which). The genes are TRBV7-6 and TRBJ2-1; weak D call: TRBD1 (5 bases). This receptor was obtained from a male donor with ankylosing spondylitis or in good health (not recorded which). This chain's CDR3 is CASSLEDNNNEQFF. DNA for the CDR3: TGTGCCAGCAGCTTAGAGGACAACAACAATGAGCAGTTCTTC.